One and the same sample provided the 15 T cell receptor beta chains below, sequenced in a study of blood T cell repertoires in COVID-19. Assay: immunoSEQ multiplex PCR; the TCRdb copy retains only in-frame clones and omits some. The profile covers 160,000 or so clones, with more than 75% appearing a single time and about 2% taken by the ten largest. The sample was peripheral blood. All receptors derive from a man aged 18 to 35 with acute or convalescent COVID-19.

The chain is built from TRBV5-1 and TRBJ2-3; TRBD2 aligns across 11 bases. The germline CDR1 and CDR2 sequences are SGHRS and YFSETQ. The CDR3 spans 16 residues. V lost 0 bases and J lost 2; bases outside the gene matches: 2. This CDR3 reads CASSLVAGGLTDTQYF. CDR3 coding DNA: TGCGCCAGCAGCTTGGTAGCGGGAGGGCTCACAGATACGCAGTATTTT.

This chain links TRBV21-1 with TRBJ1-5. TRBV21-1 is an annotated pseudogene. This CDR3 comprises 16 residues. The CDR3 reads CASSKKSHRGNQPQHF. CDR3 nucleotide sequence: TGTGCCAGCAGCAAAAAGTCCCACCGGGGTAATCAGCCCCAGCATTTT.

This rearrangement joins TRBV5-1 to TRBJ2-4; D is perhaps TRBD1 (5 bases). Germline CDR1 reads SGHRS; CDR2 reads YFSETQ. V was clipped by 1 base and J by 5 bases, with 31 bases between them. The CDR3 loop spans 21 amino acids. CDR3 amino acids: CASSLMGARARSISFENIQYF. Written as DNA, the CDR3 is TGCGCCAGCAGCTTGATGGGTGCCAGGGCCAGATCTATTTCTTTCGAAAACATTCAGTACTTC.

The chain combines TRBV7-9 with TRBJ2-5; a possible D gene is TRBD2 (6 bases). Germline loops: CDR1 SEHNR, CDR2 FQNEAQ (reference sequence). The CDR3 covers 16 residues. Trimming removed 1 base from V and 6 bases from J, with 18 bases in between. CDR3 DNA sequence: TGTGCCAGCAGCTTAGTCCCCGGAGGGAATGAGAAGACCCAGTACTTC. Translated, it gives CASSLVPGGNEKTQYF.

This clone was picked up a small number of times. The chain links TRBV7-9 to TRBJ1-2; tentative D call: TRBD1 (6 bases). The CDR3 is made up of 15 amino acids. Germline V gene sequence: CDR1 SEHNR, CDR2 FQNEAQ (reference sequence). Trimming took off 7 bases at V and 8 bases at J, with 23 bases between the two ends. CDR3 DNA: TGTGCCAGCAATGACCCTCTGGGGGCAGCCTCCGGCTACACCTTC. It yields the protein CASNDPLGAASGYTF.

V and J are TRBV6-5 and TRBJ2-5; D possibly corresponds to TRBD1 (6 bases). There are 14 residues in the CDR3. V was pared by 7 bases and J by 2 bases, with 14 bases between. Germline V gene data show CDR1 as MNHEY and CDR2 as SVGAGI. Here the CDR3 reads CASITGWVQETQYF. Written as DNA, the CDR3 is TGTGCCAGCATCACAGGGTGGGTACAAGAGACCCAGTACTTC.

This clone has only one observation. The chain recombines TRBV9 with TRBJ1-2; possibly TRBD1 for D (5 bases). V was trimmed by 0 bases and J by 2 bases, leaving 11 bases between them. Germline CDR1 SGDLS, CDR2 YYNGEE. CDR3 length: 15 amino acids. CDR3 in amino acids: CASSVDGGDNYGYTF. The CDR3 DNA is TGTGCCAGCAGCGTAGACGGAGGGGACAACTATGGCTACACCTTC.

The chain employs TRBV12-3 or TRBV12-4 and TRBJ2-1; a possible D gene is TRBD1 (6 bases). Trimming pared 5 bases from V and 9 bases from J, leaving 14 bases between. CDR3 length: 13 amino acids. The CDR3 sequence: CASSPGQFREQFF. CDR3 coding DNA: TGTGCCAGCAGTCCAGGACAGTTCCGTGAGCAGTTCTTC.

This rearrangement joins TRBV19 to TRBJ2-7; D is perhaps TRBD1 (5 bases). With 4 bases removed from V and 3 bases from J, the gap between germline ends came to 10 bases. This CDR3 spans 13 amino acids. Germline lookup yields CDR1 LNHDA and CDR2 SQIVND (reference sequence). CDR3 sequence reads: CASSTGWGYEQYF. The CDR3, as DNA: TGTGCCAGTAGTACAGGGTGGGGCTACGAGCAGTACTTC.

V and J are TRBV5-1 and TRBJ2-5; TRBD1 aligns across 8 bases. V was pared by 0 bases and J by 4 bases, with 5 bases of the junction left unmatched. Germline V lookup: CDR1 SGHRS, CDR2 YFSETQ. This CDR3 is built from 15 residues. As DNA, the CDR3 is TGCGCCAGCAGCTTGGGGACAGGGAGTAGAGAGACCCAGTACTTC. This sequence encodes CASSLGTGSRETQYF. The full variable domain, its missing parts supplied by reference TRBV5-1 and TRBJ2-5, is KAGVTQTPRYLIKTRGQQVTLSCSPISGHRSVSWYQQTPGQGLQFLFEYFSETQRNKGNFPGRFSGRQFSNSRSEMNVSTLELGDSALYLCASSLGTGSRETQYFGPGTRLLVL.

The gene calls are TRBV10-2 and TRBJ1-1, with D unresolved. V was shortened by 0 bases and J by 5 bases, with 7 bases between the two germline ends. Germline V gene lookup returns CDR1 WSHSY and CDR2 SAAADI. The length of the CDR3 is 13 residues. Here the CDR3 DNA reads TGCGCCAGCAGTGAGTCAGGGAGGACTGAAGCTTTCTTT. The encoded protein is CASSESGRTEAFF.

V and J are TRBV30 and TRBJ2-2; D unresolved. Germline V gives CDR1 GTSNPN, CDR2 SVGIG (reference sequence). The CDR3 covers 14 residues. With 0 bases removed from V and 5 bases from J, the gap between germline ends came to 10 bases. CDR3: CAWSVTERTGELFF. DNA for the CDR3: TGTGCCTGGAGTGTTACAGAAAGGACCGGGGAGCTGTTTTTT. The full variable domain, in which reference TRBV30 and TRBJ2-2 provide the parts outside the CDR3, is SQTIHQWPATLVQPVGSPLSLECTVEGTSNPNLYWYRQAAGRGLQLLFYSVGIGQISSEVPQNLSASRPQDRQFILSSKKLLLSDSGFYLCAWSVTERTGELFFGEGSRLTVL.

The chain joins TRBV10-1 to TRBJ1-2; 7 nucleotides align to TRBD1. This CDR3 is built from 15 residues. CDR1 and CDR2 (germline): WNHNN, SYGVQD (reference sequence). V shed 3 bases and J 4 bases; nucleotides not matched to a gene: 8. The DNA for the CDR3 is TGCGCCAGCAGTGATCCGAACAGGGGCTCCTATGGCTACACCTTC. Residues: CASSDPNRGSYGYTF.

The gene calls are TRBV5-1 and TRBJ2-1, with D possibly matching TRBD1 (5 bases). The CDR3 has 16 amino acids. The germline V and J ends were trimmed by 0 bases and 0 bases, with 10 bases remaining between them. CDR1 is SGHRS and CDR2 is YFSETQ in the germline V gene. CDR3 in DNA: TGCGCCAGCAGCTTGGAGGCAAGGGGCTCCTACAATGAGCAGTTCTTC. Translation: CASSLEARGSYNEQFF.

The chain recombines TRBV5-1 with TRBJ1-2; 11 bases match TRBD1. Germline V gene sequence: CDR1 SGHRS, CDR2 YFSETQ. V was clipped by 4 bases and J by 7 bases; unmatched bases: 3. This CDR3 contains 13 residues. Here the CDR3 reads CASSPGTGGGYTF. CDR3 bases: TGCGCCAGCAGCCCCGGGACAGGGGGTGGCTACACCTTC.